This T cell receptor (beta chain) was found in a study of T-cell reconstitution after alpha-beta-depleted transplantation in children. A remark on this clonotype: Its antigen is undetermined.

The CDR3 consists of 14 residues. The germline V and J ends were trimmed by 3 bases and 1 base, with 9 bases remaining between them. Germline V gene lookup returns CDR1 SGHRS and CDR2 YFSETQ. Study-level points and caveats: A year had passed since transplant, and T-cell counts and diversity by then came mostly from newly produced T cells.

Researchers prepared the TCRbeta library using unique molecular identifiers, the study reports. One entry per CDR3 protein, called by TCRdb with MiXCR from the PCR reads. The data contain roughly 200,000 distinct CDR3 sequences, about a tenth of them seen just once; the ten biggest clones take up 28%. V usage is TRBV5-1 and J usage is TRBJ2-3; D possibly corresponds to TRBD1 (6 bases). The material sequenced was PBMCs, taken before TCRalphabeta/CD19-depleted stem cell transplant. The clonotype comes from a child in the first two years of life with acute myeloid leukemia, due to receive a stem cell transplant. The CDR3 DNA follows: TGCGCCAGCAGCTACAGGGACCGCACAGATACGCAGTATTTT. Its protein product is CASSYRDRTDTQYF.